The clone carrying this TCR beta chain appeared a few times. Its antigen remains unidentified. These data belong to a study of read filtering for tumor transcriptome and immune sequencing. Whole-study context: Transcriptome libraries were built from DNase-treated RNA.

At the time of active disease, bone marrow was collected from every patient. Germline V lookup: CDR1 SEHNR, CDR2 FQNEAQ (reference sequence). This CDR3 comprises 15 residues. The V gene lost 1 base and the J gene lost 6 bases, with 13 bases spanning the gap. From about 400 ng of RNA, a library with molecular barcoded alpha/delta and beta/gamma adaptors was made. Via MiXCR, TCRdb re-called the reads, giving one row per CDR3 protein. The table records about 39,000 distinct CDR3 sequences, 14% of them present only once. Study results and caveats: Even smaller IR-seq throughput identified most shared clonotypes. IR-seq and RNA-seq agreed better without single-read clonotypes.

The receptor's source is a donor at least 40 years old with multiple myeloma. Source material: a population of CD138-negative cells sorted from bone marrow. The chain links TRBV7-9 to TRBJ2-1; no clear D. The DNA for the CDR3 is TGTGCCAGCAGCTTAGGCTGGATACGGGCCAATGAGCAGTTCTTC. This sequence encodes CASSLGWIRANEQFF. Supplemented by reference TRBV7-9 and TRBJ2-1, the full variable domain reads DTGVSQNPRHKITKRGQNVTFRCDPISEHNRLYWYRQTLGQGPEFLTYFQNEAQLEKSRLLSDRFSAERPKGSFSTLEIQRTEQGDSAMYLCASSLGWIRANEQFFGPGTRLTVL.